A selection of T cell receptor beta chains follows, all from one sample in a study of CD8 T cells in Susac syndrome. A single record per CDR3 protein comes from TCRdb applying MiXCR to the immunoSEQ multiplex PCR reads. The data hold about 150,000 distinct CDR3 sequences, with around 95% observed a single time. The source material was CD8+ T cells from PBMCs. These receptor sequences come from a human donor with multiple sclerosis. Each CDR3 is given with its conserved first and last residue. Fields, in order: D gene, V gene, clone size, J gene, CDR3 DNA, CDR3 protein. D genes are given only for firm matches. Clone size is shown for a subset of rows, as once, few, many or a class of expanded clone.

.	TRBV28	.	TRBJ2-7	TGTGCCAGCCGGGACGACAGAACCTACGAGCAGTACTTC	CASRDDRTYEQYF
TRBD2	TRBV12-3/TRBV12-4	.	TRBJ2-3	TGTGCCAGCAGTTTCCCACCCGGGACTAGCATCACAGATACGCAGTATTTT	CASSFPPGTSITDTQYF
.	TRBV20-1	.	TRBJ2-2	TGCAGTGCGCCCGACAGGTTGGGTGCCGGGGAGCTGTTTTTT	CSAPDRLGAGELFF
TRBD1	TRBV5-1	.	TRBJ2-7	TGCGCCAGCAGCATGACAGGGGGATCCTACGAGCAGTACTTC	CASSMTGGSYEQYF
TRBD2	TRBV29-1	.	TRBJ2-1	TGCAGCGCCCGGGGGCTAGCGGGGCGGGGTGAGCAGTTCTTC	CSARGLAGRGEQFF
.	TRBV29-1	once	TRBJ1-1	TGCAGCGTTTGGGCCATGAACACTGAAGCTTTCTTT	CSVWAMNTEAFF
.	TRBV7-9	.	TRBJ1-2	TGTGCCAGCAGAGCCGGGGACTATGGCTACACCTTC	CASRAGDYGYTF
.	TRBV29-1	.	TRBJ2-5	TGCAGCGCCGTCCTCTGGGGGTACCAAGAGACCCAGTACTTC	CSAVLWGYQETQYF
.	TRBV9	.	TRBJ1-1	TGTGCCAGCAGCGTTCCGGCCGGGGGCAACACTGAAGCTTTCTTT	CASSVPAGGNTEAFF
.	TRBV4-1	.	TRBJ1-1	TGCGCCAGCAGCCAAGAGGGGCCCCAGGGGAGACTGAACACTGAAGCTTTCTTT	CASSQEGPQGRLNTEAFF
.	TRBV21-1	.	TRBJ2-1	TGTGCCAGCAGCCAGGGTGGGGAGTTCTTC	CASSQGGEFF
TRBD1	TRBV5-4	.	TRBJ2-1	TGTGCCAGCAGGACAGGGTCCGACAATGAGCAGTTCTTC	CASRTGSDNEQFF
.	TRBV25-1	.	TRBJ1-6	TGTGCCAGCAGTGAGGGGGCTCAGTCACCCCTCCACTTT	CASSEGAQSPLHF
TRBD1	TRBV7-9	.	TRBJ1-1	TGTGCCAGCAGCCCCCGGACAGGTGACATTACTTTCTTT	CASSPRTGDITFF
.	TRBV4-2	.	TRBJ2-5	TGTGCCAGCAGCCAAGGATTCAGCCCGACCCAGTACTTC	CASSQGFSPTQYF
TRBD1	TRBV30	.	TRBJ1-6	TGTGCCTGGGGCGGAGGGGACAGGGGCTACACCTATAATTCACCCCTCCACTTT	CAWGGGDRGYTYNSPLHF
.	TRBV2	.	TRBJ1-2	TGTGCCAGCCCCGGACAGTACCTCTATGGCTACACCTTC	CASPGQYLYGYTF
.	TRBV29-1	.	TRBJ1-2	TGCAGCGTTGAGGACGGATGGTATGGCTACACCTTC	CSVEDGWYGYTF
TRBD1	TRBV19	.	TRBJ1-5	TGTGCCAGTAGTATAACCCGACAGGGAGACAATCAGCCCCAGCATTTT	CASSITRQGDNQPQHF
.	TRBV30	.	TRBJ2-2	TGTGCCTGGAGGCCCCCGGGACGATTAAACACCGGGGAGCTGTTTTTT	CAWRPPGRLNTGELFF
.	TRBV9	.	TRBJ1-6	TGTGCCAGCAGCGTAGGAGGGCGCCTTGGTGGCCTCCACTTT	CASSVGGRLGGLHF
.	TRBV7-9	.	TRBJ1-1	TGTGCCAGCAGCTTGCCTGCGAGTGGTCCCATGAACACTGAAGCTTTCTTT	CASSLPASGPMNTEAFF
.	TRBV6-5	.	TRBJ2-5	TGTGCCAGCAGTTACGATGAGACCCAGTACTTC	CASSYDETQYF
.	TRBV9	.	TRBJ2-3	TGTGCCAGCAGCGTTTTGGCCAGGCCAACAGATACGCAGTATTTT	CASSVLARPTDTQYF